This T cell receptor beta chain was identified in a study of blood T cell repertoires in COVID-19. The overall study: COVID-19 samples collected from the United States, Italy and Spain covered acute and convalescent phases. Nucleic acid was either cDNA or gDNA, and it came from T cells, B-cell-depleted T cells, or PBMCs.

In the source study's methods: Using reference gene primer amplification, nucleated cell counts were estimated. Repertoires were generated with immunoSEQ multiplex PCR, while TCRdb's copy carries only in-frame clones and drops some. V and J calls and clone size are those listed in that table; D and trimming were worked out from the DNA. The table shows 60,000 to 70,000 clones, with almost 90% occurring only once. This CDR3 contains 13 residues. The trim removed 4 bases at V and 5 bases at J, leaving 2 bases unmatched. The germline gives CDR1 MNHEY, CDR2 SVGEGT. The chain uses TRBV6-2 or TRBV6-3 and TRBJ1-5, with 7 bases fitting TRBD1. This TCR came from a woman aged 80 or over with active COVID-19. The sequenced sample was peripheral blood. CDR3 residues: CASSSQGDQPQHF. The CDR3, as DNA: TGTGCCAGCAGTTCCCAGGGGGATCAGCCCCAGCATTTT.